Presented here are 18 T cell receptor beta chains from one specimen sequenced in a study of shared clonotypes between healthy human individuals. The table came from immunoSEQ multiplex PCR; TCRdb's copy has only in-frame clones and leaves some out. The sample yields about 2.3 million clones, just over 90% seen once. Sample: naive CD4+ T cells from PBMCs. Specified subset: CD45RA+ positively selected. The source is a man aged 18 to 30 in good health. Some clones in this sample may be carry-over from other donors' samples.

The chain couples TRBV7-9 to TRBJ1-1, with TRBD1 identical over 8 bases. The V and J ends lost 5 bases and 4 bases, in that order; junction bases with no gene match: 6. This CDR3 has 14 residues. Looked up from germline, CDR1 is SEHNR and CDR2 is FQNEAQ (reference sequence). The CDR3 nucleotides read TGTGCCAGCAGCCAAAACAGGGGGGGCACTGAAGCTTTCTTT. It encodes CASSQNRGGTEAFF.

On this clone itself: The sample contains more than one DNA sequence encoding this CDR3. This chain links TRBV7-3 with TRBJ2-5, with D perhaps matching TRBD1 or TRBD2 (5 bases each). Trimming pared 3 bases from V and 5 bases from J, leaving 10 bases between. Per the germline V gene, CDR1 is SGHTA and CDR2 is FQGTGA. CDR3 length: 13 residues. The CDR3 region is CASSLGVAETQYF. The CDR3 DNA follows: TGTGCCAGCAGCTTGGGGGTGGCTGAGACCCAGTACTTC.

This chain uses TRBV29-1 with TRBJ2-1; possibly TRBD2 for D (6 bases). CDR1 and CDR2 from the germline V gene are SQVTM and ANQGSEA. The CDR3 length is 12 residues. With 5 bases removed from V and 6 bases from J, the gap between germline ends came to 11 bases. This CDR3 is CSVRQGGNEQFF. CDR3 coding DNA: TGCAGCGTTCGGCAGGGAGGCAATGAGCAGTTCTTC.

This rearrangement joins TRBV9 to TRBJ2-2, with TRBD1 identical over 8 bases. CDR1 and CDR2 (germline): SGDLS, YYNGEE. Trimming took 2 bases from V and 3 from J; bases not matched to a gene: 6. The CDR3 length is 16 residues. The CDR3 is CASSVGQGGDTGELFF. The CDR3, as DNA: TGTGCCAGCAGCGTCGGACAGGGAGGTGACACCGGGGAGCTGTTTTTT.

This clone was recorded a few times. This chain joins TRBV7-2 and TRBJ1-5, with D possibly matching TRBD1 (5 bases). Germline assignment: CDR1 SGHTA and CDR2 FQGNSA. The CDR3 runs to 13 residues. V lost 5 bases, J lost 4 bases, and 9 bases lay in between. DNA for the CDR3: TGTGCCAGCAGCCCCACAGGAAATCAGCCCCAGCATTTT. Translated: CASSPTGNQPQHF.

The chain carries TRBV7-2 and TRBJ2-1; TRBD2 agrees at 13 bases. The germline V gene has CDR1 SGHTA and CDR2 FQGNSA. The CDR3 totals 16 residues. V trimming: 1 base; J trimming: 7 bases; junction bases outside the gene matches: 4. As DNA, the CDR3 is TGTGCCAGCAGCTTAGGGGGACTAGCGGGAAGGAATGAGCAGTTCTTC. Its translation is CASSLGGLAGRNEQFF.

The chain has TRBV7-2 and TRBJ1-1; no firm D call. The CDR3 has 17 amino acids. V was shortened by 2 bases and J by 4 bases, with 20 bases between the two germline ends. From germline, CDR1 is SGHTA and CDR2 FQGNSA. CDR3 sequence: CASSLLAPTIGPTEAFF. The CDR3 nucleotides read TGTGCCAGCAGCTTACTCGCTCCTACAATCGGGCCCACTGAAGCTTTCTTT.

The chain uses TRBV27 and TRBJ2-1; possibly TRBD2 for D (5 bases). CDR1 MNHEY and CDR2 SMNVEV come from the germline V gene (reference sequence). V was cut by 4 bases and J by 4 bases, with 8 bases left in between. The CDR3 totals 13 residues. Here the CDR3 reads CASSSTGYNEQFF. For the CDR3, the DNA is TGTGCCAGCAGTTCGACGGGGTACAATGAGCAGTTCTTC.

The chain employs TRBV29-1 and TRBJ1-4; 8 bases fit TRBD1. The CDR3 length is 16 residues. J lost 3 bases, V lost 6 bases, and 12 bases had no gene match. Germline CDR1 is SQVTM and CDR2 is ANQGSEA. This chain's CDR3 is CSVAGGGVGANEKLFF. CDR3 in DNA: TGCAGCGTCGCAGGGGGCGGGGTAGGAGCTAATGAAAAACTGTTTTTT.

The rearrangement uses TRBV9 and TRBJ2-1; 10 bases align to TRBD2. This CDR3 region has 16 residues. Unmatched junction bases numbered 8, after V lost 0 bases and J lost 8 bases. Germline V CDR1 and CDR2: SGDLS, YYNGEE. Here the CDR3 DNA reads TGTGCCAGCAGCGTAGTTAGGCTAGCGGGAGTTGATGAGCAGTTCTTC. Translated: CASSVVRLAGVDEQFF.

CDR3 protein: CATSPGETQYF. CDR3 nucleotide sequence: TGTGCCACTTCTCCGGGGGAGACCCAGTACTTC. This rearrangement joins TRBV7-6 to TRBJ2-5; weak D call: TRBD2 (5 bases). CDR1 is SGHVS, CDR2 FNYEAQ, per germline. The CDR3 loop spans 11 amino acids. V gave up 10 bases and J gave up 5 bases, with 11 bases separating them.

This chain joins TRBV5-4 and TRBJ1-1; D gene uncertain. V was cut by 1 base and J by 4 bases, with 8 bases left in between. The CDR3 is 13 amino acids. Germline loops: CDR1 SGHNT, CDR2 YYREEE (reference sequence). For the CDR3, the DNA is TGTGCCAGCAGCTTGACACGGTCCACTGAAGCTTTCTTT. This encodes CASSLTRSTEAFF.

The chain employs TRBV6-1 and TRBJ2-7; D perhaps matches TRBD2 (5 bases). This CDR3 is 11 amino acids long. V lost 9 bases and J lost 7, with 13 bases in between. Looked up from germline, CDR1 is MNHNS and CDR2 is SASEGT. In DNA form, the CDR3 reads TGTGCCAGTGGGTGGGAGACAGAGCAGTACTTC. It yields the protein CASGWETEQYF.

The chain couples TRBV4-1 to TRBJ2-3; D not certain. CDR1 and CDR2 (germline): MGHRA, YSYEKL. The CDR3 has 12 amino acids. With 4 bases removed from V and 6 bases from J, the gap between germline ends came to 8 bases. This chain's CDR3 is CASSLAVDTQYF. The CDR3 DNA sequence: TGCGCCAGCAGCCTTGCGGTGGATACGCAGTATTTT.

As to this clone: Different DNA sequences within this sample yield the same CDR3. The chain has TRBV28 and TRBJ1-2, with a weak D call TRBD1 (6 bases). Germline values: CDR1 MDHEN, CDR2 SYDVKM. V dropped 6 bases and J dropped 4 bases, with 9 bases sitting between them. The CDR3 length is 12 residues. The CDR3, as DNA: TGTGCCAGCAGCCGGGGGCCCTATGGCTACACCTTC. Translation: CASSRGPYGYTF.

The V and J genes are TRBV7-3 and TRBJ2-1; 11 nucleotides line up with TRBD2. The CDR3 runs 16 residues. Germline V lookup: CDR1 SGHTA, CDR2 FQGTGA. V was clipped by 5 bases and J by 9 bases; unmatched bases: 12. The CDR3 protein is CASSPRALAGVSEQFF. Written as DNA, the CDR3 is TGTGCCAGCAGCCCCCGTGCACTAGCGGGAGTAAGTGAGCAGTTCTTC. The variable domain in full, completed from reference TRBV7-3 and TRBJ2-1, reads GAGVSQTPSNKVTEKGKYVELRCDPISGHTALYWYRQSLGQGPEFLIYFQGTGAADDSGLPNDRFFAVRPEGSVSTLKIQRTERGDSAVYLCASSPRALAGVSEQFFGPGTRLTVL.

The rearrangement uses TRBV10-2 and TRBJ1-1; tentatively, D is TRBD1 (6 bases). Trimming left V 5 bases short and J 0 bases short, with 10 bases between. This CDR3 is 14 amino acids long. CDR1 and CDR2 (germline): WSHSY, SAAADI. The CDR3 DNA follows: TGCGCCAGCAGTCGAACAGGGATGAACACTGAAGCTTTCTTT. This codes for CASSRTGMNTEAFF.

The J gene is TRBJ1-2, the V gene TRBV28; 11 bases line up with TRBD1. This CDR3 comprises 16 residues. Germline values: CDR1 MDHEN, CDR2 SYDVKM. With V trimmed by 3 bases and J by 4 bases, 7 bases remained unmatched. This CDR3 reads CASSLNPGQGGYGYTF. The CDR3, as DNA: TGTGCCAGCAGTTTGAATCCGGGACAGGGGGGCTATGGCTACACCTTC.